Shown below are 17 T cell receptor beta chains from a single sample sequenced in a study of blood T cell repertoires in COVID-19. Clones were sequenced by immunoSEQ multiplex PCR, and TCRdb holds only the in-frame ones, with some missing. The table lists hundreds of thousands of clones, around nine tenths of them singletons. The sequencing input was PBMCs or T cells enriched from blood (not recorded which). These receptors were taken from a woman aged 40 to 50 who had recovered from COVID-19.

As DNA, the CDR3 is TGTGCCAGCAGCGCTGACAGGGACTATGGCTACACCTTC. Translated: CASSADRDYGYTF. The J gene is TRBJ1-2, the V gene TRBV7-2, with 7 bases matching TRBD1. This CDR3 has 13 amino acids. The junction had 3 bases not matched to a gene; V was cut back by 5 bases and J by 3 bases. In germline, CDR1 is SGHTA, CDR2 FQGNSA.

The chain couples TRBV3-1 (or the pseudogene TRBV3-2) to TRBJ1-2; D gene uncertain. V lost 1 base and J 7 bases, leaving 7 bases between the germline ends. CDR1 LGHDT and CDR2 YNNKEL come from the germline V gene (reference sequence). CDR3 size: 12 residues. Written as DNA, the CDR3 is TGTGCCAGCAGCCAAGCTGGCCGTGGCTACACCTTC. As protein: CASSQAGRGYTF.

The rearrangement uses TRBV18 and TRBJ1-5; TRBD1 matches 8 bases. Germline CDR1 and CDR2: KGHSH and LQKENI. J lost 4 bases, V lost 5 bases, and 4 bases had no gene match. The CDR3 loop spans 14 amino acids. The CDR3 sequence is CASSSDRDNQPQHF. The CDR3 coding sequence is TGTGCCAGCTCATCGGACAGGGATAATCAGCCCCAGCATTTT.

The chain links TRBV6-6 to TRBJ2-1, with D uncertain. The V and J ends lost 4 bases and 5 bases respectively, with 6 bases between them. Germline loops: CDR1 MNHNY, CDR2 SVGAGI (reference sequence). The CDR3 loop spans 12 amino acids. As DNA, the CDR3 is TGTGCCAGCAGTTTTTCAGACAATGAGCAGTTCTTC. Translating gives CASSFSDNEQFF.

CDR3 DNA: TGTGCCTGGAGCGCAGACAGGGGCATTCAGTACTTC. Amino acids: CAWSADRGIQYF. The gene calls are TRBV30 and TRBJ2-4, with TRBD1 matching over 8 bases. The germline gives CDR1 GTSNPN, CDR2 SVGIG (reference sequence). The CDR3 is 12 residues long. The ends lost 3 bases at V and 9 bases at J; junction bases unmatched: 4.

CDR3 bases: TGTGCCAGTAGTGGTCAGGCTCGCAATGAGCAGTTCTTC. Translated: CASSGQARNEQFF. The chain is built from TRBV19 and TRBJ2-1; D unclear. The CDR3 sequence is 13 residues long. Germline V CDR1 and CDR2: LNHDA, SQIVND (reference sequence). V lost 5 bases and J 6 bases, leaving 11 bases between the germline ends.

This clone was counted between two and nine times. The V gene is TRBV9, the J gene TRBJ2-7, with TRBD1 as a possible D gene (6 bases). This CDR3 spans 14 amino acids. CDR1 is SGDLS and CDR2 is YYNGEE in the germline V gene. The V and J ends lost 6 bases and 6 bases respectively, with 19 bases between them. For the CDR3, the DNA is TGTGCCAGCAACCCCCTGGGGGCCAAAGGCGAGCAGTACTTC. It codes for CASNPLGAKGEQYF.

The chain is built from TRBV6-2 or TRBV6-3 and TRBJ1-1, with a tentative D call TRBD1 (6 bases). Trimming took 6 bases from V and 3 from J, leaving 11 bases between them. CDR1 MNHEY and CDR2 SVGEGT come from the germline V gene. The length of the CDR3 is 13 residues. The CDR3 region is CASSSDSYTEAFF. CDR3 DNA sequence: TGTGCCAGCAGCTCGGACAGTTACACTGAAGCTTTCTTT.

CDR3 sequence: CASSKAGEAYNEQFF. CDR3 bases: TGCGCCAGCAGTAAAGCGGGAGAGGCCTACAATGAGCAGTTCTTC. This chain joins TRBV5-1 and TRBJ2-1; 8 positions match TRBD2. This CDR3 comprises 15 residues. The V segment lost 5 bases and the J segment 2 bases; nucleotides outside the gene matches: 6. The germline CDR1 and CDR2 sequences are SGHRS and YFSETQ.

This clone has only one observation. This sequence joins TRBV24-1 and TRBJ1-2; D might be TRBD1 (5 bases). The CDR3 extends over 14 amino acids. V dropped 2 bases and J dropped 3 bases, with 9 bases sitting between them. CDR1 and CDR2 (germline): KGHDR, SFDVKD. The CDR3 sequence: CATSDSGLDYGYTF. The DNA of the CDR3 is TGTGCCACCAGTGATTCAGGGCTGGACTATGGCTACACCTTC.

This chain connects TRBV10-3 to TRBJ2-5; 16 bases map to TRBD2. Trimming cost V 0 bases and J 5 bases; bases outside gene matches: 6. Germline lookup yields CDR1 ENHRY and CDR2 SYGVKD. This CDR3 region has 18 residues. This CDR3 is CAISESGLAGGPEETQYF. The CDR3 bases are TGTGCCATCAGTGAGTCGGGACTAGCGGGAGGGCCCGAGGAGACCCAGTACTTC.

In its sample, this clone was seen once. The chain couples TRBV4-3 to TRBJ2-6; 8 bases line up with TRBD2. CDR1 is LGHNA and CDR2 is YSLEER in the germline V gene. CDR3 length: 16 amino acids. The junction had 1 base not matched to a gene; V was cut back by 0 bases and J by 3 bases. The DNA for the CDR3 is TGCGCCAGCAGCCAAGATCTAGCGGGTGGGGCCAACGTCCTGACTTTC. Its translation is CASSQDLAGGANVLTF.

The chain combines TRBV7-8 with TRBJ2-2; D remains unclear. Trimming removed 1 base at V and 5 bases at J, with 11 bases between. The CDR3 length is 15 residues. The germline V gene has CDR1 SGHVS and CDR2 FQNEAQ. CDR3 coding DNA: TGTGCCAGCAGCTTAGGTGGAGCGCGGACCGGGGAGCTGTTTTTT. The encoded protein is CASSLGGARTGELFF.

The CDR3 reads CASNRGSEAFF. For the CDR3, the DNA is TGTGCCAGCAATAGGGGGTCTGAAGCTTTCTTT. The genes are TRBV27 and TRBJ1-1, with D possibly TRBD1 on 6 matching bases. The germline CDR1 and CDR2 sequences are MNHEY and SMNVEV (reference sequence). Trimming took 7 bases from V and 6 from J, leaving 9 bases between them. There are 11 residues in the CDR3.

This chain connects TRBV7-2 to TRBJ2-4; 7 bases map to TRBD1. The CDR3 length is 14 residues. CDR1 SGHTA and CDR2 FQGNSA come from the germline V gene. The ends lost 5 bases at V and 4 bases at J; junction bases unmatched: 5. CDR3: CASSPGTVKNIQYF. The CDR3 DNA reads as TGTGCCAGCAGCCCCGGGACAGTTAAAAACATTCAGTACTTC.

V usage is TRBV11-3 and J usage is TRBJ2-3; 8 nucleotides match TRBD2. Germline lookup yields CDR1 SGHNT and CDR2 YENEEA. There are 16 residues in the CDR3. Trimming cost V 1 base and J 0 bases; bases outside gene matches: 3. DNA of the CDR3: TGTGCCAGCAGCTTAGGGCGGGAGGTCAGCACAGATACGCAGTATTTT. Translating it yields CASSLGREVSTDTQYF. Together with reference TRBV11-3 and TRBJ2-3, the CDR3 gives the full variable domain: EAGVVQSPRYKIIEKKQPVAFWCNPISGHNTLYWYLQNLGQGPELLIRYENEEAVDDSQLPKDRFSAERLKGVDSTLKIQPAELGDSAVYLCASSLGREVSTDTQYFGPGTRLTVL.

This clone was seen a handful of times. This chain uses TRBV15 with TRBJ2-2; D gene uncertain. V was trimmed by 6 bases and J by 2 bases, leaving 7 bases between them. Germline V CDR1 and CDR2: LNHNV, YYDKDF (reference sequence). The CDR3 is 13 amino acids. CDR3 region: CATRRLNTGELFF. In DNA form, the CDR3 reads TGTGCCACCAGGCGGCTAAACACCGGGGAGCTGTTTTTT.